Sequencing of this TCR beta chain was carried out in a study of T cell responses to AZD1222 COVID-19 vaccine. The germline V gene encodes CDR1 SGHAT and CDR2 FQNNGV. There are 15 residues in the CDR3. Between the trimmed V and J ends, which lost 1 base and 0 bases, there was a span of 9 bases. Of note for this clone: Its antigen remains unknown.

Overall study results and limits: Clonal diversity may have been underestimated, and the donors were mostly white British, with more females than males.

Assay: immunoSEQ multiplex PCR; the TCRdb copy retains only in-frame clones and omits some. The data show fewer than 120,000 clones, 88% seen once. This chain connects TRBV11-2 to TRBJ1-1, with D hard to call. The source is an adult in good health. Sequenced material: peripheral blood, taken on day 0 of AZD1222 vaccination. The CDR3 here is CASSLGQFMNTEAFF. The CDR3 region has the DNA TGTGCCAGCAGCTTAGGGCAGTTCATGAACACTGAAGCTTTCTTT.